The source of this TCR beta chain is a study of PD-L1 blockade in urothelial cancer. About the research overall: After treatment start, blood was analyzed at 3 weeks (second dose) and at 6 weeks. T cell content in blood samples showed a median of around 140,000.

Points from the study as a whole: At the 3-week point, tumor-associated blood clones expanded more in durable-benefit patients.

Trimming removed 9 bases from V and 0 bases from J; junction bases left unmatched: 7. Looked up from germline, CDR1 is LNHDA and CDR2 is SQIVND (reference sequence). CDR3 size: 14 residues. For this clone: Its antigen is unidentified.

Described time point: peripheral blood 6 weeks after treatment start. Patients were diagnosed with urothelial carcinoma, either locally advanced or metastatic. Assay used: immunoSEQ multiplex PCR; TCRdb lists only in-frame clones, some missing. Of some 31,000 clones in the sample, roughly 80% were seen once. The V gene is TRBV19, the J gene TRBJ1-1; 7 bases agree with TRBD1. The input for sequencing was PBMCs, taken around atezolizumab (anti-PD-L1) treatment. This TCR was recovered from an older man with urothelial cancer. This CDR3 reads CASNTGVLNTEAFF. DNA for the CDR3: TGTGCCAGCAACACAGGGGTCCTGAACACTGAAGCTTTCTTT.